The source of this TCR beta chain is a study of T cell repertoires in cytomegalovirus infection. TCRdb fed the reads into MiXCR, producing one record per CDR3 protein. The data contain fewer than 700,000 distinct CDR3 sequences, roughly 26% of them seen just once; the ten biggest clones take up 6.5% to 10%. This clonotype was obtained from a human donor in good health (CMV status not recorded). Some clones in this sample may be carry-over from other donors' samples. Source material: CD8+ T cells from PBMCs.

DNA of the CDR3: TGTGCCAGCAGCCATGACAGCAATGAGCAGTTCTTC. It encodes CASSHDSNEQFF. The V gene is TRBV13, the J gene TRBJ2-1; maybe TRBD1 (5 bases). Per germline, CDR1 PRHDT and CDR2 FYEKMQ (reference sequence). The length of the CDR3 is 12 residues. V lost 5 bases to trimming and J lost 6 bases, with 8 bases between them.